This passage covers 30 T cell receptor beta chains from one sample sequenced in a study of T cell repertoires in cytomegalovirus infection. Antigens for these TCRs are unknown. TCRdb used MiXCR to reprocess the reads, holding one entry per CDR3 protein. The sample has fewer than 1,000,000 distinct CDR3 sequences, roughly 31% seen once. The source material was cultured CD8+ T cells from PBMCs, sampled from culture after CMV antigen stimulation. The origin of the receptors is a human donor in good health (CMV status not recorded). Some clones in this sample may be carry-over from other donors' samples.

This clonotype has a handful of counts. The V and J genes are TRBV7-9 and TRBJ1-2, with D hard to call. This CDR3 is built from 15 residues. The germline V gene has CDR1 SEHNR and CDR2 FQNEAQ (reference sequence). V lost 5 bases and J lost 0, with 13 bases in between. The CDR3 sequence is CASSPRSGANYGYTF. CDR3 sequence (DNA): TGTGCCAGCAGCCCTCGGAGTGGTGCTAACTATGGCTACACCTTC.

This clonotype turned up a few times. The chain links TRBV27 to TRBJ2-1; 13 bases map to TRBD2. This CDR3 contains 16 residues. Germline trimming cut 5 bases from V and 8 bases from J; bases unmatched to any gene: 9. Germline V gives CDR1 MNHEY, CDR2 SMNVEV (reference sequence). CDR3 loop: CASSTLTSGGAHEQFF. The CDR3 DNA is TGTGCCAGCAGTACCCTAACTAGCGGGGGGGCCCATGAGCAGTTCTTC.

The CDR3 region has the DNA TGTGCCAGCAGTTACGGGACAGACGATTGGTTTCGGGCCCTCCACTTT. It codes for CASSYGTDDWFRALHF. The V and J genes are TRBV27 and TRBJ1-6; 7 nucleotides align to TRBD1. The CDR3 loop spans 16 amino acids. The V and J ends lost 4 bases and 14 bases, in that order; junction bases with no gene match: 17. Per germline, CDR1 MNHEY and CDR2 SMNVEV (reference sequence).

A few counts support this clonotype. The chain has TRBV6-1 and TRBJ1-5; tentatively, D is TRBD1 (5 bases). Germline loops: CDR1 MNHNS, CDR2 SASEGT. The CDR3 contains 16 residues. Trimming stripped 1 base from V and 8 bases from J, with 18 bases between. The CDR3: CASSEGTGKGNKPQHF. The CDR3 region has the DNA TGTGCCAGCAGTGAAGGCACCGGAAAGGGGAACAAGCCCCAGCATTTT.

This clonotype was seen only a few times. CDR3 sequence (DNA): TGTGCCAGCAGCTCTCAGGGGGACCACGAGCAGTACGTC. This encodes CASSSQGDHEQYV. The rearrangement uses TRBV7-2 and TRBJ2-7; TRBD1 matches 7 bases. This CDR3 contains 13 residues. The trim removed 4 bases at V and 5 bases at J, leaving 5 bases unmatched. Germline CDR1 is SGHTA and CDR2 is FQGNSA.

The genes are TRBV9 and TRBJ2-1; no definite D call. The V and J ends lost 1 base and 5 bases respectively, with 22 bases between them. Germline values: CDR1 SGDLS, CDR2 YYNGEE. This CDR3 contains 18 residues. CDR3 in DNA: TGTGCCAGCAGCGTATCTCATAATATAAGGGTGTCTAACAATGAGCAGTTCTTC. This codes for CASSVSHNIRVSNNEQFF.

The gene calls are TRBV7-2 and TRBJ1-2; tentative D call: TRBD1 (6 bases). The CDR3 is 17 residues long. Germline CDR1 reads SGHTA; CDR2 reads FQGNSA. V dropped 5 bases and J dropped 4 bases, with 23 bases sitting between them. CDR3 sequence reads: CASSRISLGAISYGYTF. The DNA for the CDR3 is TGTGCCAGCAGCCGGATTTCACTGGGGGCGATCAGCTATGGCTACACCTTC.

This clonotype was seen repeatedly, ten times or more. CDR3 nucleotide sequence: TGTGCCAGCAGACCCCTACTCCTGATTACTAGCGGGGGGGCTGGAGATACGCAGTATTTT. Amino acid sequence: CASRPLLLITSGGAGDTQYF. The chain links TRBV6-1 to TRBJ2-3; 13 positions match TRBD2. With V trimmed by 6 bases and J by 5 bases, 20 bases remained unmatched. CDR1 is MNHNS and CDR2 is SASEGT in the germline V gene. CDR3 length: 20 amino acids.

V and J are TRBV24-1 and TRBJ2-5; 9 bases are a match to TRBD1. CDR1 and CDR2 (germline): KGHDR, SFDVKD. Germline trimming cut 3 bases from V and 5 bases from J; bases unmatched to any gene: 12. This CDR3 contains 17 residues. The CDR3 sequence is CATSDPQQGAYLETQYF. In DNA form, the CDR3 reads TGTGCCACCAGTGATCCCCAACAGGGGGCATATTTGGAGACCCAGTACTTC.

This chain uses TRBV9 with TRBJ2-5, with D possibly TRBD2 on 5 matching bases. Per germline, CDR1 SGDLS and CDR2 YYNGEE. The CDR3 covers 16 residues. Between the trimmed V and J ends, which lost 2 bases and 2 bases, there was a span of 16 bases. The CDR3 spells CASSVGLTSRQETQYF. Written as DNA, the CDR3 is TGTGCCAGCAGCGTCGGACTGACGAGTAGACAAGAGACCCAGTACTTC.

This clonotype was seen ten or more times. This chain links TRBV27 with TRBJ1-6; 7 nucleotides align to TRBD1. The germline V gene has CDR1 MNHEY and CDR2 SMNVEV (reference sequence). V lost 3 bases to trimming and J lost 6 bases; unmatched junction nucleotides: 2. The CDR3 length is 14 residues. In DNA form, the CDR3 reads TGTGCCAGCAGTTTGGGACAGACTAATTCACCCCTCCACTTT. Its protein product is CASSLGQTNSPLHF.

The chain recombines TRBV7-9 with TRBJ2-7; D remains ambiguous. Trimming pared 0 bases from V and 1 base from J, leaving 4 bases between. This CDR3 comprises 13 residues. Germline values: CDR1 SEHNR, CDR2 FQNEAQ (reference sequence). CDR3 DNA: TGTGCCAGCAGCTTAGCCACATCCTACGAGCAGTACTTC. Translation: CASSLATSYEQYF.

CDR3 amino acids: CASSIRLAYNEQFF. The CDR3 DNA sequence: TGTGCCAGTAGTATCCGACTAGCTTACAATGAGCAGTTCTTC. The V call is TRBV19, the J call TRBJ2-1, with TRBD2 matching over 7 bases. This CDR3 contains 14 residues. CDR1 and CDR2 (germline): LNHDA, SQIVND (reference sequence). The V segment lost 3 bases and the J segment 4 bases; nucleotides outside the gene matches: 3.

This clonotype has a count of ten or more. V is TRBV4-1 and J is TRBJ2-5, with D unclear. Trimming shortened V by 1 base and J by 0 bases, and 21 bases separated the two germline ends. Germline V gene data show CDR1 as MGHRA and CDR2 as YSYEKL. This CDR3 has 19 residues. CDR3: CASSQVTIGNRDYQETQYF. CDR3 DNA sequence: TGCGCCAGCAGCCAAGTAACAATTGGGAACAGAGACTACCAAGAGACCCAGTACTTC.

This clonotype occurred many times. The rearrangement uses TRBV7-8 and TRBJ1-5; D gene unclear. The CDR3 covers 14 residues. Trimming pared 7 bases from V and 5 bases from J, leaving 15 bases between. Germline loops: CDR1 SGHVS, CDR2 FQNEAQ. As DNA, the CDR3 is TGTGCCAGCACCCACGAGTCGGGCGATCAGCCCCAGCATTTT. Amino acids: CASTHESGDQPQHF.

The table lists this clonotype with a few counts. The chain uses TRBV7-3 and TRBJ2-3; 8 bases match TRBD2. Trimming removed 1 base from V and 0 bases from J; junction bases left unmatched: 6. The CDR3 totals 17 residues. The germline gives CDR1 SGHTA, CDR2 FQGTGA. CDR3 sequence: CASSLRLAPSSTDTQYF. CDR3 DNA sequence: TGTGCCAGCAGCTTAAGACTAGCGCCCTCGAGCACAGATACGCAGTATTTT.

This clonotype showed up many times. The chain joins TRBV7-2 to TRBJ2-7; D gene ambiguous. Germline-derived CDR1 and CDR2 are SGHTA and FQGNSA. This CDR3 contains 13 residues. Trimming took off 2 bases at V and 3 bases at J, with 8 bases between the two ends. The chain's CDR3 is CASSLHSIYEQYV. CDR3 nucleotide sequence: TGTGCCAGCAGCTTACATAGCATCTACGAGCAGTACGTC.

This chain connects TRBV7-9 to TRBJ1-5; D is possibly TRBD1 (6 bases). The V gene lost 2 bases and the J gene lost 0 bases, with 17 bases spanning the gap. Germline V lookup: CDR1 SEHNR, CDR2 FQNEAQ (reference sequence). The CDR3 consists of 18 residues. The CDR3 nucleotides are TGTGCCAGCAGCTTATCTTCAGGGGAGGACTATAGCAATCAGCCCCAGCATTTT. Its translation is CASSLSSGEDYSNQPQHF.

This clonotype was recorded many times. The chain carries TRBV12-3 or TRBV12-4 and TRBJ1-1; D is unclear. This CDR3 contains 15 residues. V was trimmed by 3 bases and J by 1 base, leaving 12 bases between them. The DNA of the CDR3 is TGTGCCAGCAGTTTTGGTCCGGTCGGGAACACTGAAGCTTTCTTT. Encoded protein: CASSFGPVGNTEAFF.

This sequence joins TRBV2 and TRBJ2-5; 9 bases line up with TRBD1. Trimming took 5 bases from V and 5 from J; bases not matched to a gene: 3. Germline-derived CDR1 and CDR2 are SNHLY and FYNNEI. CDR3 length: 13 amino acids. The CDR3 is CASSMTGGETQYF. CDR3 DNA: TGTGCCAGCAGTATGACAGGGGGTGAGACCCAGTACTTC.

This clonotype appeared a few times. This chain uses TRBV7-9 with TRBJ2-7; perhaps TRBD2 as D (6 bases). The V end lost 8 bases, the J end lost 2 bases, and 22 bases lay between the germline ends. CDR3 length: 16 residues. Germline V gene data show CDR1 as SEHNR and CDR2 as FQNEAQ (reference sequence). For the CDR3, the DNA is TGTGCCAGCGGGGCTTCGGAGGCGGGGCCACCCTACGAGCAGTACGTC. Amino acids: CASGASEAGPPYEQYV.

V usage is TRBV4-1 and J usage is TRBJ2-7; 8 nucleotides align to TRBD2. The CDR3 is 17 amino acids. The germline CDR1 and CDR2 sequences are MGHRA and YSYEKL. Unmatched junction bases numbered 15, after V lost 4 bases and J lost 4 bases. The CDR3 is CASSPLVTATSAYEQYF. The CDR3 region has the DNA TGCGCCAGCAGCCCTTTGGTCACCGCGACTAGCGCTTACGAGCAGTACTTC.

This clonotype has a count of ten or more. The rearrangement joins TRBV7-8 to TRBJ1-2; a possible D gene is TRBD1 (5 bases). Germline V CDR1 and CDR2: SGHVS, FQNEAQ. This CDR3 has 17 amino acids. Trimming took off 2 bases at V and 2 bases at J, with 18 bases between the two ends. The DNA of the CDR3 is TGTGCCAGCAGCTTAAGACCATCGGGGGAGAGGAACTATGGCTACACCTTC. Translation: CASSLRPSGERNYGYTF.

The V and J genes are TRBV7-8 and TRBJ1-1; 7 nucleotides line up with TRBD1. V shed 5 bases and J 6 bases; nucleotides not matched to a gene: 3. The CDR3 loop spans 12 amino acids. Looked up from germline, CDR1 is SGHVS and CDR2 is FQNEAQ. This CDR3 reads CASSQGGPEAFF. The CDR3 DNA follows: TGTGCCAGCAGCCAGGGGGGCCCTGAAGCTTTCTTT.

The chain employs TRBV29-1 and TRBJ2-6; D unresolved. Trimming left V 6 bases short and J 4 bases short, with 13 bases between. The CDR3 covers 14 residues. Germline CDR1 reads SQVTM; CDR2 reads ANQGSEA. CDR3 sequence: CSVLGRSGANVLTF. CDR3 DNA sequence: TGCAGCGTCTTAGGGCGCTCAGGGGCCAACGTCCTGACTTTC.

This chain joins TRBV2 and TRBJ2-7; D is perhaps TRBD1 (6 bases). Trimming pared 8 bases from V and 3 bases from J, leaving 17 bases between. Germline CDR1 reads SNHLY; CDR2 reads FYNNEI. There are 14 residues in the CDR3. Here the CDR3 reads CASLLTGTDYEQYF. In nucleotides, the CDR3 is TGTGCCAGCCTGCTAACAGGGACGGACTACGAGCAGTACTTC.

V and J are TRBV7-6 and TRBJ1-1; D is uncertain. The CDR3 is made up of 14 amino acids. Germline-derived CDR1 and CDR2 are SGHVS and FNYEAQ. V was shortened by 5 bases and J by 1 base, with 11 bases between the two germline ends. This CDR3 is CASSHATGNTEAFF. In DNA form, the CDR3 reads TGTGCCAGCAGCCATGCGACGGGGAACACTGAAGCTTTCTTT.

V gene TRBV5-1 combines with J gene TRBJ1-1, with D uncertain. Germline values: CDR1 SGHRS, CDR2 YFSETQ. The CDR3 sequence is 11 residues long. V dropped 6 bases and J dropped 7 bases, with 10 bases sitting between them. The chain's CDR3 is CASMQGFEAFF. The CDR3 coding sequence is TGCGCCAGCATGCAAGGCTTTGAAGCTTTCTTT.

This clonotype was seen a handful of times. CDR3 loop: CASSPGWYGYTF. The CDR3, as DNA: TGTGCCAGCAGTCCGGGGTGGTATGGCTACACCTTC. The chain employs TRBV6-2 or TRBV6-3 and TRBJ1-2, with D unclear. In germline, CDR1 is MNHEY, CDR2 SVGEGT. Between the trimmed V and J ends, which lost 5 bases and 5 bases, there was a span of 9 bases. The CDR3 covers 12 residues.

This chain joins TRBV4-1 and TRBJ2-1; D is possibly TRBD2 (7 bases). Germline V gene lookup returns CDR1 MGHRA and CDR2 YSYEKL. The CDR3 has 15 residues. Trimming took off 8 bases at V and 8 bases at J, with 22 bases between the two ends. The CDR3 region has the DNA TGCGCCAGCGCCACCCTAGTGGGGGGGCCCGATGAGCAGTTCTTC. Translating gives CASATLVGGPDEQFF.